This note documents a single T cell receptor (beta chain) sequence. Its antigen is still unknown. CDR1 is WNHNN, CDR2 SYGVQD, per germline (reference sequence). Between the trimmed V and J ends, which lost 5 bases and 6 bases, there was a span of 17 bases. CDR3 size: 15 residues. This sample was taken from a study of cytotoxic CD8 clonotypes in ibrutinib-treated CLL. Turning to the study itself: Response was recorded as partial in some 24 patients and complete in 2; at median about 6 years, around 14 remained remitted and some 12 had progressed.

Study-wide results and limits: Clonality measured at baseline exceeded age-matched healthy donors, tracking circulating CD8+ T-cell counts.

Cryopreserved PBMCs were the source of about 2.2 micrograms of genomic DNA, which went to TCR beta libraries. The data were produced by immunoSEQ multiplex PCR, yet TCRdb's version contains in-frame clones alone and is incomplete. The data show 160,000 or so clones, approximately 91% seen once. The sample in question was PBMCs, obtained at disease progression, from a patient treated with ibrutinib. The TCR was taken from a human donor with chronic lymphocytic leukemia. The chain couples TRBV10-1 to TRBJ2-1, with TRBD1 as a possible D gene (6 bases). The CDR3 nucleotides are TGCGCCAGCAGTAGCCATATGGCAGGGGCCAATGAGCAGTTCTTC. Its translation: CASSSHMAGANEQFF.